This T cell receptor (beta chain) was recovered during a study of T-cell reconstitution after alpha-beta-depleted transplantation in children. Overall study findings and caveats: By one year post-transplant, T-cell counts and diversity largely arose from T cells that were newly produced. The study reportedly traced alpha-beta T cells about two months after transplant to several hundred expanded graft clones. Day-60 TCRbeta diversity that was high in some patients was derived from surviving recipient T cells and thymic progenitors.

The V gene end was trimmed by 3 bases and the J gene end by 4 bases; junction bases not matched to a gene: 5. The CDR3 loop spans 17 amino acids. Looked up from germline, CDR1 is SGHNT and CDR2 is YENEEA. This sample's TCRbeta library carried unique molecular identifier barcodes. TCRdb analysed the PCR reads with MiXCR anew, one entry per CDR3 protein. Of approximately 520,000 distinct CDR3 sequences listed, about 10% were seen once; the top ten hold 11% to 15%. This clonotype has just one count. Antigen unknown. Source: PBMCs, mostly from graft donor cells, taken 180 days after TCRalphabeta/CD19-depleted stem cell transplant. V gene TRBV11-3 combines with J gene TRBJ2-2, with TRBD2 matching 13 bases. The TCR comes from a female patient aged 2-15 years who had a stem cell transplant for aplastic anemia, so the T cells may come from the graft donor. CDR3 nucleotide sequence: TGTGCCAGCAGCTTCGGACTAGCGGGAGCGGGCACCGGGGAGCTGTTTTTT. This sequence encodes CASSFGLAGAGTGELFF.